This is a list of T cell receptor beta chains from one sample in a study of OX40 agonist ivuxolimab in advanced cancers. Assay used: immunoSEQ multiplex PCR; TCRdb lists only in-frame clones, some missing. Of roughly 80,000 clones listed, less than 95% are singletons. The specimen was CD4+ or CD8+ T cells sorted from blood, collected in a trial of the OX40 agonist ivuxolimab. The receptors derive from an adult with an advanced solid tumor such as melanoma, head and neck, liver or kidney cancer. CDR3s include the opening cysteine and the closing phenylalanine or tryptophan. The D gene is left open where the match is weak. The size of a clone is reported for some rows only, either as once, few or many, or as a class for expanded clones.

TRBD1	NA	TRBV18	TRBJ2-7	TGTGCCAGCTCACGGGACAGGGGGGCCTACGAGCAGTACTTC	CASSRDRGAYEQYF
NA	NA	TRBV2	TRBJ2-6	TGTGCCAGCAGTCCCCAGAGCTCTGGGGCCAACGTCCTGACTTTC	CASSPQSSGANVLTF
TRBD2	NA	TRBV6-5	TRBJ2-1	TGTGCCAGCACGCCCGGGGTAGCGGGAGGTGACCAGTTCTTC	CASTPGVAGGDQFF
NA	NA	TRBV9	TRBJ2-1	TGTGCCAGCAGCGTCACCGGAAGCCCCCAGGGGAATGAGCAGTTCTTC	CASSVTGSPQGNEQFF
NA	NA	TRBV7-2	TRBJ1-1	TGTGCCAGCAGCTTTTCCATGAACACTGAAGCTTTCTTT	CASSFSMNTEAFF
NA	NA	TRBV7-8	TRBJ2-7	TGTGCCAGCAGTCTCACCTACGAGCAGTACTTC	CASSLTYEQYF
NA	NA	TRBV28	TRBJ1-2	TGTGCCAGCAGTTTGCGGGGTCGGAACAATGGCTACACCTTC	CASSLRGRNNGYTF
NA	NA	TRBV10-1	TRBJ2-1	TGCGCCAGCAGTCCCCGGGCCCCCAATGAGCAGTTCTTC	CASSPRAPNEQFF
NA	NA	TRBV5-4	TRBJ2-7	TGTGCCAGCAGCTTGGTACAGGACGACTCCTACGAGCAGTACTTC	CASSLVQDDSYEQYF
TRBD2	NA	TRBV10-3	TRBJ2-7	TGTGCCATTGGGACTAGCGGGGATCCCTACGAGCAGTACTTC	CAIGTSGDPYEQYF
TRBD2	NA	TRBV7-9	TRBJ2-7	TGTGCCAGCAGCCTGCTCCTAGCGGGAGGATCCTACGAGCAGTACTTC	CASSLLLAGGSYEQYF
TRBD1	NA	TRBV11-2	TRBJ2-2	TGTGCCAGCAGCTTCGACAGGGTCACCGGGGAGCTGTTTTTT	CASSFDRVTGELFF
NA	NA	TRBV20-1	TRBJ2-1	TGCAGTGCCGGAAGTGACAATGAGCAGTTCTTC	CSAGSDNEQFF
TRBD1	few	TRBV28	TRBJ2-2	TGTGCCAGCAGTGGGGGACAGACCGGGGAGCTGTTTTTT	CASSGGQTGELFF
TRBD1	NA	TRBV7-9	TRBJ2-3	TGTGCCAGCAGCTACTTGACAGGGTTGGATACGCAGTATTTT	CASSYLTGLDTQYF
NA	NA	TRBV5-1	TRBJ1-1	TGCGCCAGCAGGTTGGGCGCCCCGGCCACTGAAGCTTTCTTT	CASRLGAPATEAFF
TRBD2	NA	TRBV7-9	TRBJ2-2	TGTGCCAGCAGCGTTAGCGGGAGTCGGGTCGGGGAGCTGTTTTTT	CASSVSGSRVGELFF
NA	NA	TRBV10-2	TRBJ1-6	TGCGCCAGCAGTGAGAGGGCCGGGACCGGTGCCCTCTCCTATAATTCACCCCTCCACTTT	CASSERAGTGALSYNSPLHF
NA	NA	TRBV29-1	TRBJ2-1	TGCAGCGCAGGGGACTCAATGATGAATGAGCAGTTCTTC	CSAGDSMMNEQFF
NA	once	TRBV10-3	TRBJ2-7	TGTGCCATCAGTGGGGCGGGATTGTACGAGCAGTACTTC	CAISGAGLYEQYF
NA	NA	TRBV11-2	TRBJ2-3	TGTGCCAGCAGGCCCCCAGCAGGGTCAGATACGCAGTATTTT	CASRPPAGSDTQYF
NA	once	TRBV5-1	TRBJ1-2	TGCGCCAGCAGCTTGAGGGGGGAAGGCTACACCTTC	CASSLRGEGYTF
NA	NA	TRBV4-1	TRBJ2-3	TGCGCCAGCAGCCAAGGTTCGGGGGGCGTGGCAGATACGCAGTATTTT	CASSQGSGGVADTQYF
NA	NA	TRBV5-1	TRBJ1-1	TGCGCCAGCAGCGCGACCCTGGAGGGAACTGAAGCTTTCTTT	CASSATLEGTEAFF
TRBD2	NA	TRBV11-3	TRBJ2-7	TGTGCCAGCAGCCCCCGACTAGCCGAAAGCTCCTACGAGCAGTACTTC	CASSPRLAESSYEQYF
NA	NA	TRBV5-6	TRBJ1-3	TGTGCCAGCAGCTTAGGCAGGGGAAACACCATATATTTT	CASSLGRGNTIYF
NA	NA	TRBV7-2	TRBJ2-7	TGTGCCAGCAGCTTGAAGGGGATCGCGTCCTACGAGCAGTACTTC	CASSLKGIASYEQYF
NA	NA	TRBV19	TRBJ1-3	TGTGCCAGTAGTATCGGCGGGACCTATGGAAACACCATATATTTT	CASSIGGTYGNTIYF
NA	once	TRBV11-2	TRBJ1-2	TGTGCCAGTTTAAGGGTTAGGGCTGGTGGCTACACCTTC	CASLRVRAGGYTF
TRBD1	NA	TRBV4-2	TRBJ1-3	TGTGCCAGCAGCCGCGGGGGGGACAGGAGTCTCTCTGGAAACACCATATATTTT	CASSRGGDRSLSGNTIYF
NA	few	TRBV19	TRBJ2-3	TGTGCCAGTAGTCGCCGCTGGGGGGATACGCAGTATTTT	CASSRRWGDTQYF
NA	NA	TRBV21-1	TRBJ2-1	TGTGCCAGCAGCCCGAGCGGCTCCTACAATGAGCAGTTCTTC	CASSPSGSYNEQFF
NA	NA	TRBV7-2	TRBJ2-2	TGTGCCAGCAGCCCTCGGAGGGGGACCGGGGAGCTGTTTTTT	CASSPRRGTGELFF